Below are 2 T cell receptor beta chains sequenced from a single sample in a study of blood T cell repertoires in COVID-19. Sequenced by immunoSEQ multiplex PCR; TCRdb stores in-frame clones only, minus some. Of roughly 70,000 clones listed, approximately 90% are singletons. Material for sequencing was peripheral blood. The receptors originated from a man in his 70s with acute or convalescent COVID-19.

V and J are TRBV30 and TRBJ1-6; TRBD1 aligns across 9 bases. Germline CDR1 reads GTSNPN; CDR2 reads SVGIG (reference sequence). V lost 2 bases and J lost 9; bases outside the gene matches: 8. CDR3 length: 15 residues. The CDR3 nucleotides are TGTGCCTGGAGTTCTTGGACAGGGGTGGGTTCACCCCTCCACTTT. Protein: CAWSSWTGVGSPLHF.

This rearrangement joins TRBV2 to TRBJ2-6; tentatively, D is TRBD1 (6 bases). Germline assignment: CDR1 SNHLY and CDR2 FYNNEI. Trimming pared 6 bases from V and 2 bases from J, leaving 14 bases between. CDR3 size: 16 residues. The CDR3 DNA reads as TGTGCCAGCAGGCTAACTACAGGGACTGGGGCCAACGTCCTGACTTTC. As protein: CASRLTTGTGANVLTF.